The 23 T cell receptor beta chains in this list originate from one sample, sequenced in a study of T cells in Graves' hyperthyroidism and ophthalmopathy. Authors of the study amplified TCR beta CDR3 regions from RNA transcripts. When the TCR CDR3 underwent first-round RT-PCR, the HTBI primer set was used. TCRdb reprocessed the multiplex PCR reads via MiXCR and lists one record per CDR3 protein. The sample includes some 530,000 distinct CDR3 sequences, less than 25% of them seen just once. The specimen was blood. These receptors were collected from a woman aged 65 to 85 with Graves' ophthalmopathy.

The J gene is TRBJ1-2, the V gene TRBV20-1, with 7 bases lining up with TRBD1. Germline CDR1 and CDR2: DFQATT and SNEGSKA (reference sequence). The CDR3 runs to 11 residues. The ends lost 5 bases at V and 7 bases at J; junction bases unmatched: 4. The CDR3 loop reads CSAPRTGGYTF. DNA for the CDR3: TGCAGTGCTCCGAGGACAGGTGGCTACACCTTC.

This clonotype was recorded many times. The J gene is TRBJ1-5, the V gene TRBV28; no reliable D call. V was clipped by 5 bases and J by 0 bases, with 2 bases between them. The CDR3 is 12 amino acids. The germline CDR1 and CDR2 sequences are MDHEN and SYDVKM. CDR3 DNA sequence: TGTGCCAGCAGTAATAGCAATCAGCCCCAGCATTTT. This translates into CASSNSNQPQHF.

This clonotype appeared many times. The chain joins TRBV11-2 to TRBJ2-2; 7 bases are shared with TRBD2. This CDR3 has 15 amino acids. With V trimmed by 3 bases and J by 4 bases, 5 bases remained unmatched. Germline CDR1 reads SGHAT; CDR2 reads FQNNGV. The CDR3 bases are TGTGCCAGCAGCTTGGCTAGCGGAACCACCGGGGAGCTGTTTTTT. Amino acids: CASSLASGTTGELFF. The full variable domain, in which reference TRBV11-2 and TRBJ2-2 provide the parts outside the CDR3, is EAGVAQSPRYKIIEKRQSVAFWCNPISGHATLYWYQQILGQGPKLLIQFQNNGVVDDSQLPKDRFSAERLKGVDSTLKIQPAKLEDSAVYLCASSLASGTTGELFFGEGSRLTVL.

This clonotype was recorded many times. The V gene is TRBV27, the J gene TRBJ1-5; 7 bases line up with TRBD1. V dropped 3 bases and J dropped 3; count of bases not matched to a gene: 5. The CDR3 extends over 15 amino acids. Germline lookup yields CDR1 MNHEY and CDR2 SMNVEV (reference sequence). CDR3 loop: CASSFRGQLNQPQHF. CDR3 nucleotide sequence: TGTGCCAGCAGTTTTAGGGGACAGCTCAATCAGCCCCAGCATTTT.

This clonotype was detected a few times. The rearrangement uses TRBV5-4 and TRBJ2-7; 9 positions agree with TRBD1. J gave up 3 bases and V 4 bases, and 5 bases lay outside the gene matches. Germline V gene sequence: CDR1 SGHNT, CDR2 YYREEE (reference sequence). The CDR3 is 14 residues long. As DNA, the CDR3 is TGTGCCAGCAGCACTAACAGGGGGCTCTACGAGCAGTACTTC. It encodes CASSTNRGLYEQYF.

In DNA form, the CDR3 reads TGTGCCAGCAGCTTAGCCATCAGGACTGGAAACACCATATATTTT. It codes for CASSLAIRTGNTIYF. This rearrangement joins TRBV7-2 to TRBJ1-3; D remains ambiguous. The CDR3 covers 15 residues. The V gene lost 0 bases and the J gene lost 2 bases, with 8 bases spanning the gap. Germline loops: CDR1 SGHTA, CDR2 FQGNSA.

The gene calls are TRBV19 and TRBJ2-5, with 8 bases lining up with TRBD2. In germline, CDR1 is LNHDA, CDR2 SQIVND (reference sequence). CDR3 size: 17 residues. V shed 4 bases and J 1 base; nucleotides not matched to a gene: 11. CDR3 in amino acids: CASSRKVGSGIQETQYF. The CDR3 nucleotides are TGTGCCAGTAGTAGGAAAGTTGGTAGCGGGATCCAAGAGACCCAGTACTTC.

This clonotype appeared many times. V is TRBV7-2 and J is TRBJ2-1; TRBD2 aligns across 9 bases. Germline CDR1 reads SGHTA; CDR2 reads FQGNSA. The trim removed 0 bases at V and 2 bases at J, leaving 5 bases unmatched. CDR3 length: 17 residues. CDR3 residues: CASSLAPGGRAYNEQFF. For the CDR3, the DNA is TGTGCCAGCAGCTTAGCGCCGGGCGGGAGGGCCTACAATGAGCAGTTCTTC.

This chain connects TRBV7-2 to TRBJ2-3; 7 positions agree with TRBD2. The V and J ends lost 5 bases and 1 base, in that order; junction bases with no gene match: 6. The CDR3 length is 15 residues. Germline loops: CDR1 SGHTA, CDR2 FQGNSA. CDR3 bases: TGTGCCAGCAGCCAAGATGGGGGGGGCACAGATACGCAGTATTTT. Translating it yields CASSQDGGGTDTQYF.

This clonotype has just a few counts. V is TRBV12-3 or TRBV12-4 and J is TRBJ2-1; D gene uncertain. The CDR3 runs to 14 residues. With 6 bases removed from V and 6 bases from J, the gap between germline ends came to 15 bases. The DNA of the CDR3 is TGTGCCAGCAGCCGCGGAGTAGTTTCCAATGAGCAGTTCTTC. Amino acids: CASSRGVVSNEQFF.

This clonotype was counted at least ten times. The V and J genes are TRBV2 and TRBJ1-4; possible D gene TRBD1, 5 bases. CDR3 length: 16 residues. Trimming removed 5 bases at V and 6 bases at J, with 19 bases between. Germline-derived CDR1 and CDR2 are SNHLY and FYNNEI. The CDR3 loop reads CASSPGPPYWDEKLFF. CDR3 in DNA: TGTGCCAGCAGTCCGGGACCTCCCTACTGGGATGAAAAACTGTTTTTT.

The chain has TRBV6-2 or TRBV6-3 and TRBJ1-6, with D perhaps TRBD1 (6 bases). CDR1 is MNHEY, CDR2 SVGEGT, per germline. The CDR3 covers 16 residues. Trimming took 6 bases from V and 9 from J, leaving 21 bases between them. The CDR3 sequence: CASSYNTGSAGSPLHF. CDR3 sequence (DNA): TGTGCCAGCAGCTACAACACAGGGTCCGCAGGTTCACCCCTCCACTTT.

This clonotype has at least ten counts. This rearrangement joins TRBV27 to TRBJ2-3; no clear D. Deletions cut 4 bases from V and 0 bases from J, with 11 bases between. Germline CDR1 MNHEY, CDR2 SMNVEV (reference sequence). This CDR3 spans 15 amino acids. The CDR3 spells CASSSLLTSTDTQYF. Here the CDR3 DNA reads TGTGCCAGCAGTTCCCTTCTCACTAGCACAGATACGCAGTATTTT.

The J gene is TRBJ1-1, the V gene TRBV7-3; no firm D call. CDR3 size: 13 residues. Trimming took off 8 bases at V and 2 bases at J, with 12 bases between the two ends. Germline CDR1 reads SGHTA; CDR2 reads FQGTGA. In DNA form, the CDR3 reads TGTGCCAGCGGTATACAGCCCAACACTGAAGCTTTCTTT. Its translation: CASGIQPNTEAFF. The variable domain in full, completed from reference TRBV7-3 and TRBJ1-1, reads GAGVSQTPSNKVTEKGKYVELRCDPISGHTALYWYRQSLGQGPEFLIYFQGTGAADDSGLPNDRFFAVRPEGSVSTLKIQRTERGDSAVYLCASGIQPNTEAFFGQGTRLTVV.

The CDR3 nucleotides read TGTGCCAGCAGCTTAACAGGATCAGGGACCTACGAGCAGTACTTC. This translates into CASSLTGSGTYEQYF. This chain joins TRBV7-3 and TRBJ2-7, with D perhaps matching TRBD1 (5 bases). Germline V gene lookup returns CDR1 SGHTA and CDR2 FQGTGA. The CDR3 runs to 15 residues. The V gene lost 0 bases and the J gene lost 2 bases, with 11 bases spanning the gap.

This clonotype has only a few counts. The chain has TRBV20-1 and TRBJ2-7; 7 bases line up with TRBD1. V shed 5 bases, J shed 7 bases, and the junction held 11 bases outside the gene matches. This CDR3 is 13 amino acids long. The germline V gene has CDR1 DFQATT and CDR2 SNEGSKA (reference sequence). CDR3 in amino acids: CSAAGNRGGEQYF. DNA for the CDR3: TGCAGTGCTGCCGGTAACAGGGGTGGAGAGCAGTACTTC.

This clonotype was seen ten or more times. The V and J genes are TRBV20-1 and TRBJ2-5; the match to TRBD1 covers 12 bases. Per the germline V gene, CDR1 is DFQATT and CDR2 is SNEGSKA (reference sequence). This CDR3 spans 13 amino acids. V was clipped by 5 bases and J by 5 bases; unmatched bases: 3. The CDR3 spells CSALGQGAETQYF. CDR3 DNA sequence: TGCAGTGCTCTGGGACAGGGGGCGGAGACCCAGTACTTC.

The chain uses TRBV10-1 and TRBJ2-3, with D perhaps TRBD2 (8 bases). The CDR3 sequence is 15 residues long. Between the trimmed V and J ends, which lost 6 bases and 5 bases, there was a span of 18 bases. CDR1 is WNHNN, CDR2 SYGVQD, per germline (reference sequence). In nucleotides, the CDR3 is TGCGCCAGCAGCAGGGGGGGACTAGAAGGAGATACGCAGTATTTT. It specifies CASSRGGLEGDTQYF.

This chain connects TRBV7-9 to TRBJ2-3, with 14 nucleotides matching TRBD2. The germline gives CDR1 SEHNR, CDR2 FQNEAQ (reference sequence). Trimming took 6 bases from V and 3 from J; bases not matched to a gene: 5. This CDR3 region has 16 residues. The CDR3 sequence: CASRGLAGVETDTQYF. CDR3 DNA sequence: TGTGCCAGCAGGGGACTAGCGGGAGTTGAGACAGATACGCAGTATTTT.

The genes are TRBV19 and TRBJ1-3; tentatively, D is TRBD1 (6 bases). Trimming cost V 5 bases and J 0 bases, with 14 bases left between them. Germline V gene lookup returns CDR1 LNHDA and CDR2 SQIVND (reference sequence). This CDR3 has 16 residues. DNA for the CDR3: TGTGCCAGTAGTCGTTCGGGACACATCTCTGGAAACACCATATATTTT. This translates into CASSRSGHISGNTIYF.

The chain's CDR3 is CGRGPRVDTQYF. Written as DNA, the CDR3 is TGTGGCAGGGGCCCCCGGGTGGATACGCAGTATTTT. V usage is TRBV24-1 and J usage is TRBJ2-3; perhaps TRBD1 as D (6 bases). In germline, CDR1 is KGHDR, CDR2 SFDVKD. This CDR3 spans 12 amino acids.

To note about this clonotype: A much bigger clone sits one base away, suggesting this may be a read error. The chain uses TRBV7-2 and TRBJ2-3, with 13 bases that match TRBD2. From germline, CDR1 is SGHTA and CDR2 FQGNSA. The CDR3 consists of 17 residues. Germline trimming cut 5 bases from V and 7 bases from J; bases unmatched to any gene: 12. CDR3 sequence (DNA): TGTGCCAGCAGCCCAGGACTAGCGGGAGTTGCTGGAAATACGCAGTATTTT. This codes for CASSPGLAGVAGNTQYF.

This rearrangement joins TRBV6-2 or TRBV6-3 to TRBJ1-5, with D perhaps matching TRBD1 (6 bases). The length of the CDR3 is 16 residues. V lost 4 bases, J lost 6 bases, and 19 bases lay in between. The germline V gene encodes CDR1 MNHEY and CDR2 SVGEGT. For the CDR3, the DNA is TGTGCCAGCAGTTTCTTCGCGGAGGGGGTGGGTCAGCCCCAGCATTTT. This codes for CASSFFAEGVGQPQHF.